This TCR beta chain came from a study of cytomegalovirus exposure and HLA in healthy donors. For this clone: Its antigen is undetermined.

Study findings and constraints: A few chains linked to CMV were shown in vitro to be specific for CMV antigens.

Between the trimmed V and J ends, which lost 2 bases and 9 bases, there was a span of 9 bases. The germline CDR1 and CDR2 sequences are SGHRS and YFSETQ. CDR3 size: 12 residues. Data came from immunoSEQ multiplex PCR; TCRdb stores just in-frame clones and leaves some out. The table includes 70,000 or so clones, 94% detected once. Input material: PBMCs. This TCR derives from a young man in good health and CMV-seropositive. J is TRBJ2-1 and V is TRBV5-1; D is possibly TRBD2 (6 bases). CDR3 nucleotide sequence: TGCGCCAGCAGCTTTGTGGGGGGTGAGCAGTTCTTC. It translates to CASSFVGGEQFF.